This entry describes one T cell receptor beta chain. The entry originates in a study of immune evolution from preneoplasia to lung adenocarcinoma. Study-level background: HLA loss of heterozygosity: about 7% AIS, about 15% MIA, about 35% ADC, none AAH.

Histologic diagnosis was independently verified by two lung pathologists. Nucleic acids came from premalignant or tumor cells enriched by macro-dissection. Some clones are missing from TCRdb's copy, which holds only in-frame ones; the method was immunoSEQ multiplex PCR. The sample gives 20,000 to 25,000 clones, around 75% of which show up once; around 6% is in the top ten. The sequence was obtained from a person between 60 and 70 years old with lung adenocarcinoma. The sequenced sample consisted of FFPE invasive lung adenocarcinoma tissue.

CDR3 residues: CASRPGQSGFYGYTF. The CDR3 DNA follows: TGTGCCAGTAGACCTGGACAGTCAGGGTTCTATGGCTACACCTTC. The V call is TRBV19, the J call TRBJ1-2; maybe TRBD1 (6 bases). CDR3 length: 15 amino acids. Trimming pared 6 bases from V and 4 bases from J, leaving 18 bases between. Germline CDR1 is LNHDA and CDR2 is SQIVND (reference sequence).